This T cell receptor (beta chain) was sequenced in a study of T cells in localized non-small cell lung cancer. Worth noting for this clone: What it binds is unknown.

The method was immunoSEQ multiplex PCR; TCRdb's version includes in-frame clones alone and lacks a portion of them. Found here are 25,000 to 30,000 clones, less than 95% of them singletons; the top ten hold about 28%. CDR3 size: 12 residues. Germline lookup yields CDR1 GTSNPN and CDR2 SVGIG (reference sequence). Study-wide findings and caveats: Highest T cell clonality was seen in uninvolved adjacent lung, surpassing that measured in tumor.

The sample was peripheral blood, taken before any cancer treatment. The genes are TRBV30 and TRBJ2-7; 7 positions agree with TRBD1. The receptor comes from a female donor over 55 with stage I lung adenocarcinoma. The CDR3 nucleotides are TGTGCAAGGGCACAGGGGTCCTACGAGCAGTACTTC. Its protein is CARAQGSYEQYF. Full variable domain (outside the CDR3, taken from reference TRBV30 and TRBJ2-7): SQTIHQWPATLVQPVGSPLSLECTVEGTSNPNLYWYRQAAGRGLQLLFYSVGIGQISSEVPQNLSASRPQDRQFILSSKKLLLSDSGFYLCARAQGSYEQYFGPGTRLTVT.